A single sample is the source of the 10 T cell receptor beta chains below, sequenced in a study of T-cell memory formation after mild COVID-19 (dated by TCRdb to the early 2020s). Libraries were made using 5' RACE. These reads were obtained on an Illumina NovaSeq 6000. TCRdb took the public reads, trimmed them with fastp at Q25, ran MiXCR for clone calling and kept in-frame beta chains. Duplicate CDR3 protein sequences are folded into a single record with the most common DNA and genes. Present in this sample are 450,000 to 650,000 distinct CDR3 sequences, less than 25% of which were seen just once. In total, the top ten clones hold approximately 8% of the sample. The sequencing sample was made of PBMCs or a T cell subset sorted from them (not recorded which). These TCRs come from an adult woman who had mild COVID-19 (a few samples of this study predate the infection). The sample titles of this study are shuffled in the database, so cell type and time point are left out; the donor was told from shared clones.

DNA for the CDR3: TGTGCCAGCAGCGTAGGTCGGGGTAATGAGCAGTTCTTC. Its protein product is CASSVGRGNEQFF. The genes are TRBV9 and TRBJ2-1; D possibly corresponds to TRBD2 (5 bases). The germline gives CDR1 SGDLS, CDR2 YYNGEE. V shed 0 bases and J shed 7 bases, with 8 bases lying between them. The CDR3 extends over 13 amino acids.

The rearrangement uses TRBV6-6 and TRBJ2-7, with D perhaps TRBD2 (5 bases). The germline gives CDR1 MNHNY, CDR2 SVGAGI (reference sequence). V lost 5 bases to trimming and J lost 3 bases, with 14 bases between them. The CDR3 length is 14 residues. The CDR3 here is CASSPRGSFYEQYF. CDR3 bases: TGTGCCAGCAGTCCTCGGGGTAGCTTCTACGAGCAGTACTTC.

This clonotype has a handful of counts. The rearrangement joins TRBV24-1 to TRBJ1-2, with 11 bases lining up with TRBD1. The ends lost 7 bases at V and 4 bases at J; junction bases unmatched: 7. The CDR3 spans 15 residues. Germline-derived CDR1 and CDR2 are KGHDR and SFDVKD. The CDR3 loop is CATSAGDRGVYGYTF. The DNA for the CDR3 is TGTGCCACCAGCGCGGGGGACAGGGGGGTCTATGGCTACACCTTC.

This CDR3 is CASSFRRSGSYNEQFF. CDR3 sequence (DNA): TGTGCCAGCAGCTTTAGAAGGAGCGGCTCCTACAATGAGCAGTTCTTC. This sequence joins TRBV7-2 and TRBJ2-1, with D perhaps TRBD2 (5 bases). This CDR3 spans 16 amino acids. The V gene lost 3 bases and the J gene lost 0 bases, with 12 bases spanning the gap. Germline loops: CDR1 SGHTA, CDR2 FQGNSA.

The chain recombines TRBV9 with TRBJ2-5, with D maybe TRBD2 (5 bases). Trimming shortened V by 0 bases and J by 5 bases, and 14 bases separated the two germline ends. The CDR3 covers 15 residues. Germline-derived CDR1 and CDR2 are SGDLS and YYNGEE. The CDR3 DNA sequence: TGTGCCAGCAGCGTAGTTCCGGGGTCTAGGGAGACCCAGTACTTC. Amino acid sequence: CASSVVPGSRETQYF.

The CDR3 is CSVRTGLLLNIQYF. For the CDR3, the DNA is TGCAGCGTCAGGACAGGCCTCCTTCTGAACATTCAGTACTTC. This sequence joins TRBV29-1 and TRBJ2-4; the match to TRBD1 covers 7 bases. The CDR3 length is 14 residues. V lost 6 bases to trimming and J lost 7 bases; unmatched junction nucleotides: 12. The V gene's germline CDR1 is SQVTM and CDR2 ANQGSEA.

This chain links TRBV7-8 with TRBJ1-1, with 7 nucleotides matching TRBD1. The CDR3 is 14 residues long. CDR1 and CDR2 from the germline V gene are SGHVS and FQNEAQ. V shed 5 bases and J 10 bases; nucleotides not matched to a gene: 13. CDR3 nucleotide sequence: TGTGCCAGCAGCCCTATCGACAGGGCTTGGTTAGCTTTCTTT. It encodes CASSPIDRAWLAFF.

Only a few counts were recorded for this clonotype. The V call is TRBV6-1, the J call TRBJ2-7, with TRBD1 identical over 7 bases. Germline-derived CDR1 and CDR2 are MNHNS and SASEGT. Trimming took 3 bases from V and 3 from J; bases not matched to a gene: 5. The CDR3 contains 14 residues. The CDR3 is CASSEGQTYYEQYF. For the CDR3, the DNA is TGTGCCAGCAGTGAGGGACAGACCTACTACGAGCAGTACTTC.

This clonotype was detected a few times. The rearrangement uses TRBV18 and TRBJ2-2; D may be TRBD1 (7 bases). The CDR3 spans 16 residues. Germline V CDR1 and CDR2: KGHSH, LQKENI. Trimming stripped 2 bases from V and 2 bases from J, with 12 bases between. CDR3 DNA sequence: TGTGCCAGCTCACCAATGGAGGGGGCCAACACCGGGGAGCTGTTTTTT. It specifies CASSPMEGANTGELFF.

The chain recombines TRBV7-2 with TRBJ2-3, with 12 bases lining up with TRBD1. The trim removed 5 bases at V and 4 bases at J, leaving 10 bases unmatched. Germline CDR1 reads SGHTA; CDR2 reads FQGNSA. This CDR3 contains 17 residues. As DNA, the CDR3 is TGTGCCAGCAGCCCACTGGGGACAGGGGGCGCAGCAGATACGCAGTATTTT. It specifies CASSPLGTGGAADTQYF.